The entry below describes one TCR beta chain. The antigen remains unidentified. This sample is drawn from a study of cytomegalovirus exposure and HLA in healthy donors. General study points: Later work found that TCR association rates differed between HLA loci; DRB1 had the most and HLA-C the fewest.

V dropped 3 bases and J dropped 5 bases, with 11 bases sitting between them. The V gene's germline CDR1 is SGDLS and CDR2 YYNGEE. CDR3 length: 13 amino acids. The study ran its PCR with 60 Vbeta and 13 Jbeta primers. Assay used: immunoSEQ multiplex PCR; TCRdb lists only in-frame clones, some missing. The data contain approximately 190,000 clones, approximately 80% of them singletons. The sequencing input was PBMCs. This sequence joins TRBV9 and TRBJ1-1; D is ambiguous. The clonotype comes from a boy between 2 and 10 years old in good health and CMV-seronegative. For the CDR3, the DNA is TGTGCCAGCAGCGCCCTCGGGGATACTGAAGCTTTCTTT. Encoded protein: CASSALGDTEAFF. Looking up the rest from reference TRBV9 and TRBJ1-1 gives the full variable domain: DSGVTQTPKHLITATGQRVTLRCSPRSGDLSVYWYQQSLDQGLQFLIQYYNGEERAKGNILERFSAQQFPDLHSELNLSSLELGDSALYFCASSALGDTEAFFGQGTRLTVV.